The clone carrying this T cell receptor (beta chain) appeared a few times. This CDR3 spans 15 amino acids. Trimming removed 3 bases from V and 0 bases from J; junction bases left unmatched: 3. Germline lookup yields CDR1 SGDLS and CDR2 YYNGEE. Clones were sequenced by immunoSEQ multiplex PCR, and TCRdb holds only the in-frame ones, with some missing. This table holds around 150,000 clones, 65% to 90% found once. The data derive from a study of blood T cell repertoires in COVID-19. Seattle cases were enrolled at active infection and followed longitudinally. The sample was peripheral blood. The receptor was derived from a woman between 40 and 55 years old with COVID-19, enrolled during active disease. The chain combines TRBV9 with TRBJ1-3; 7 nucleotides match TRBD1. The CDR3 here is CASSAGQTSGNTIYF. The CDR3 coding sequence is TGTGCCAGCAGCGCGGGACAGACCTCTGGAAACACCATATATTTT.